These T cell receptor beta chains were read from a single sample in a study of shared clonotypes between healthy human individuals. Generated by immunoSEQ multiplex PCR, the TCRdb table keeps only in-frame clones and is missing some. Here the sample spans under 1,100,000 clones, roughly 80% being singletons. The sequenced sample consisted of memory CD4+ T cells sorted from blood. These receptors all come from a man younger than 35 in good health. The CDR3 runs from the conserved cysteine through the conserved F or W. A D gene is named only where the DNA matches it firmly. Size values are once, few and many counts, or a class for expanded clones, and some rows have none.

>-|14|TRBD1|TRBJ1-2|TRBV2
CASSRDSLWDGYTF
TGTGCCAGCAGTCGGGACAGTCTCTGGGATGGCTACACCTTC
>few|13|-|TRBJ2-7|TRBV4-1
CASSQDEQNEQYF
TGCGCCAGCAGCCAAGATGAGCAGAACGAGCAGTACTTC
>-|20|TRBD2|TRBJ2-1|TRBV28
CASSGSPRTSGGSSYNEQFF
TGTGCCAGCAGTGGGAGCCCGAGGACTAGCGGGGGTAGCTCCTACAATGAGCAGTTCTTC
>few|14|-|TRBJ1-6|TRBV30
CAWSASDFNSPLHF
TGTGCCTGGAGTGCTTCAGACTTTAATTCACCCCTCCACTTT
>-|12|-|TRBJ2-1|TRBV30
CAWSGGYDEQFF
TGTGCCTGGAGCGGGGGATATGATGAGCAGTTCTTC
>-|14|-|TRBJ2-4|TRBV6-6
CASSRGGAKNIQYF
TGTGCCAGCAGCCGAGGAGGGGCCAAAAACATTCAGTACTTC
>-|12|-|TRBJ2-2|TRBV6-1
CASSARLGELFF
TGTGCCAGCAGTGCTAGGTTGGGGGAGCTGTTTTTT
>-|14|TRBD2|TRBJ2-3|TRBV11-3
CASSPTSGSDTQYF
TGTGCCAGCAGCCCAACTAGCGGGAGCGATACGCAGTATTTT
>-|14|TRBD1|TRBJ1-6|TRBV30
CASQTGGYNSPLHF
TGTGCTTCCCAGACAGGGGGCTATAATTCACCCCTCCACTTT
>-|16|TRBD1|TRBJ1-2|TRBV19
CASSPVLDRAVTGYTF
TGTGCCAGTAGTCCGGTCCTGGACAGGGCGGTAACCGGCTACACCTTC
>-|15|-|TRBJ1-1|TRBV2
CASSSESYGNTEAFF
TGTGCCAGCAGTTCGGAGTCCTATGGGAACACTGAAGCTTTCTTT
>-|17|-|TRBJ1-6|TRBV2
CASSPPGRSSYNSPLHF
TGTGCCAGCAGTCCTCCAGGGAGAAGCTCCTATAATTCACCCCTCCACTTT
>once|15|TRBD2|TRBJ2-3|TRBV13
CASSRAGTSRDTQYF
TGTGCCAGCAGCAGGGCAGGGACTAGTAGAGATACGCAGTATTTT
>-|15|-|TRBJ2-7|TRBV4-3
CASSQVVTVSYEQYF
TGCGCCAGCAGCCAAGTGGTGACAGTCTCCTACGAGCAGTACTTC
>few|17|TRBD1|TRBJ1-3|TRBV5-4
CASSLGARGLSGNTIYF
TGTGCCAGCAGCTTGGGGGCCAGGGGGCTAAGTGGAAACACCATATATTTT
>few|14|-|TRBJ2-3|TRBV9
CASSAGTSTDTQYF
TGTGCCAGCAGCGCCGGGACTTCCACAGATACGCAGTATTTT
>-|15|-|TRBJ2-7|TRBV5-4
CASSLYIEGAYEQYF
TGTGCCAGCAGCTTGTATATAGAGGGAGCGTACGAGCAGTACTTC
>-|14|TRBD1|TRBJ2-1|TRBV28
CASSGPGQSNEQFF
TGTGCCAGCAGCGGGCCGGGACAGTCTAATGAGCAGTTCTTC
>-|15|-|TRBJ1-5|TRBV28
CASRPGGNSNQPQHF
TGTGCCAGCAGGCCCGGAGGGAATAGCAATCAGCCCCAGCATTTT
>many|14|TRBD1|TRBJ2-5|TRBV5-1
CASGMDRLAGAQYF
TGCGCCAGCGGGATGGACAGGCTGGCAGGGGCCCAGTACTTC
>many|12|-|TRBJ1-2|TRBV5-5
CASSPALYGYTF
TGTGCCAGCAGCCCAGCCCTCTATGGCTACACCTTC
>-|15|TRBD1|TRBJ2-2|TRBV10-3
CAISGGQGSAGELFF
TGTGCCATCAGTGGGGGACAGGGCTCGGCCGGGGAGCTGTTTTTT
>-|15|TRBD2|TRBJ2-7|TRBV27
CASSLVGTSHYEQYF
TGTGCCAGCAGTTTAGTGGGGACTAGCCACTACGAGCAGTACTTC
>-|14|TRBD1|TRBJ1-6|TRBV30
CAWETGTVSSPLHF
TGTGCCTGGGAAACCGGGACAGTAAGTTCACCCCTCCACTTT
>-|13|-|TRBJ1-2|TRBV19
CASNRASIYGYTF
TGTGCCAGTAATCGGGCCTCCATCTATGGCTACACCTTC
>-|15|TRBD2|TRBJ2-1|TRBV19
CASSIPPPYSGGQFF
TGTGCCAGTAGTATCCCCCCCCCGTATAGCGGGGGACAGTTCTTC
>-|17|TRBD2|TRBJ2-1|TRBV10-3
CAISWGASGSSYNEQFF
TGTGCCATCAGTTGGGGGGCTAGCGGGAGCTCCTACAATGAGCAGTTCTTC
>-|13|-|TRBJ2-5|TRBV2
CASRRGKGETQYF
TGTGCCAGCAGGAGGGGGAAGGGGGAGACCCAGTACTTC
>-|18|TRBD1|TRBJ2-3|TRBV29-1
CSVEASGTGGLSTDTQYF
TGCAGCGTTGAAGCCTCCGGGACAGGGGGGCTTAGCACAGATACGCAGTATTTT
>-|13|-|TRBJ1-2|TRBV10-3
CAISGQLSYGYTF
TGTGCCATCAGTGGGCAGTTATCCTATGGCTACACCTTC
>-|17|TRBD1|TRBJ1-3|TRBV2
CASRAGTGLTTGNTIYF
TGTGCCAGCAGGGCCGGGACAGGCCTTACTACTGGAAACACCATATATTTT
>-|11|-|TRBJ2-3|TRBV5-5
CASTPQVTQYF
TGTGCCAGCACCCCCCAGGTCACGCAGTATTTT
>-|17|-|TRBJ2-3|TRBV4-1
CASSQAPGLSYTDTQYF
TGCGCCAGCAGCCAGGCGCCGGGACTCTCTTACACAGATACGCAGTATTTT
>-|14|-|TRBJ1-5|TRBV28
CASSGGEGNQPQHF
TGTGCCAGCTCTGGAGGGGAGGGCAATCAGCCCCAGCATTTT
>once|14|TRBD2|TRBJ2-7|TRBV30
CAWTHSGISYEQYF
TGTGCCTGGACCCATAGCGGGATCTCCTACGAGCAGTACTTC
>few|12|-|TRBJ1-2|TRBV30
CAWRAGMGGYTF
TGTGCCTGGAGGGCAGGGATGGGTGGCTACACCTTC
>-|17|-|TRBJ2-5|TRBV5-3
CARSLRQGEWGQETQYF
TGTGCCAGAAGCTTGCGTCAGGGAGAGTGGGGCCAAGAGACCCAGTACTTC
>-|13|TRBD1|TRBJ2-7|TRBV6-5
CASSFRQGHEQYF
TGTGCCAGCAGTTTCCGACAGGGCCACGAGCAGTACTTC
>-|14|-|TRBJ2-5|TRBV5-1
CASSYGTGKETQYF
TGCGCCAGCAGCTACGGGACCGGCAAAGAGACCCAGTACTTC
>-|16|TRBD2|TRBJ2-1|TRBV9
CASSDTAGGFYNEQFF
TGTGCCAGCAGCGACACAGCGGGGGGGTTCTACAATGAGCAGTTCTTC
>-|12|-|TRBJ1-3|TRBV6-5
CAVLSSGNTIYF
TGTGCCGTCCTGTCAAGTGGAAACACCATATATTTT